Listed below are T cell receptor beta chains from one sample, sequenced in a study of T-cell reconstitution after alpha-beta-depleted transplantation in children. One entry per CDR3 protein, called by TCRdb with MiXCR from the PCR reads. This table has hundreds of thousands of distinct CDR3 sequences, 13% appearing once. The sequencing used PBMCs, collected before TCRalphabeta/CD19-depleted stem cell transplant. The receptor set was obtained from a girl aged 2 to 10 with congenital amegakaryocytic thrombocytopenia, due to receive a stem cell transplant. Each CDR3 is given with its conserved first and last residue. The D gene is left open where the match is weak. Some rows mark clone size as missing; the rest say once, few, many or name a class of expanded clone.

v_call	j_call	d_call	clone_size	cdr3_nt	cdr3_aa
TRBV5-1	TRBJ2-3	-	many	TGCGCCAGCAGCTTCTCGTCGGCGACAGATACGCAGTATTTT	CASSFSSATDTQYF
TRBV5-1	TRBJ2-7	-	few	TGCGCCAGCAGCGGGGGTGTGGGACCCACTCACGAGCAGTACTTC	CASSGGVGPTHEQYF
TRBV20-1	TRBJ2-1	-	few	TGCAGTGCTGTGGAGGGCAGTTACAATGAGCAGTTCTTC	CSAVEGSYNEQFF
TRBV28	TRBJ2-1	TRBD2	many	TGTGCCAGCATCAAGACTAGCGGGATTGGTGAGCAGTTCTTC	CASIKTSGIGEQFF
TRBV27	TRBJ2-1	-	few	TGTGCCAGCAGTTATGGGGGGCGCTACAATGAGCAGTTCTTC	CASSYGGRYNEQFF
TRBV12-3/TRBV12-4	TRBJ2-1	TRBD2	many	TGTGCCAGCAGTTTAGCTCCTCTAGCGGGAGCCAATGAGCAGTTCTTC	CASSLAPLAGANEQFF
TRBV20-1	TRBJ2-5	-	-	TGCAGTGCCAAGACTAGCCAAGAGACCCAGTACTTC	CSAKTSQETQYF
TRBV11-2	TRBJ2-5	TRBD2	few	TGTGCCAGCAGCCCGACCGGGACTAGCGGGAGGGTAAGGGAGACCCAGTACTTC	CASSPTGTSGRVRETQYF
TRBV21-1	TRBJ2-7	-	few	TGTGCCGGCCGGGACAGGGCGTTCGGGGCGATGTACGAGCAGTACTTC	CAGRDRAFGAMYEQYF
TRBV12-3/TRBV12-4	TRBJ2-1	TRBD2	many	TGTGCCAGCACCGGCACTAGCGACGAGCAGTTCTTC	CASTGTSDEQFF
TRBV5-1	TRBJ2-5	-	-	TGCACCAGCAGCATGCCAGCGGTGATCCAAGAGACCCAGTACTTC	CTSSMPAVIQETQYF
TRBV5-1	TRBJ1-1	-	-	TGCGCCAGCAGCTTGACCCGGATCACCGAAGCTTTCTTT	CASSLTRITEAFF
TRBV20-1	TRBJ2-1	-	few	TGCAGTGCCACCAGGGGGGGGGACCTCAGGGAGCAGTTCTTC	CSATRGGDLREQFF
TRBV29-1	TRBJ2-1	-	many	TGCAGCGTGCAGCGCGTTAATGAGCAGTTCTTC	CSVQRVNEQFF
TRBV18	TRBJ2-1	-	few	TGTGCCAGCTCACACCGGGACACCAGTAATGAGCAGTTCTTC	CASSHRDTSNEQFF
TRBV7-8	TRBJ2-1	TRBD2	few	TGTGCCAGCAGCCAAAGCGGGGACTCCTACAATGAGCAGTTCTTC	CASSQSGDSYNEQFF
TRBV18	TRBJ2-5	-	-	TGTGCCAGCTCACCGGACTACCAAGAGACCCAGTACTTC	CASSPDYQETQYF
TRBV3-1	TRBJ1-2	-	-	TGTGCCAGCAGCCATTCTCTTATGGGGGCGCCTGGCTACACCTTC	CASSHSLMGAPGYTF
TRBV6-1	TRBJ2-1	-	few	TGTGCCAGCAGTACGACAAGATACAATGAGCAGTTCTTC	CASSTTRYNEQFF
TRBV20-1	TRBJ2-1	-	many	TGCAGTGGCGCGACGGCCAAGACGGGAGTGCAGTTCTTC	CSGATAKTGVQFF
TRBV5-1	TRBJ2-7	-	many	TGCGCCCCGAACTTTCATTTCTCCTACGAGCAGTACTTC	CAPNFHFSYEQYF
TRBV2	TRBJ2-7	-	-	TGTGCCAGCAGGGCGGACGTCGTCTACGAGCAGTACTTC	CASRADVVYEQYF
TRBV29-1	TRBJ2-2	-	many	TGCAGCGTTGCCGCGGCTCACACCGGGGAGCTGTTTTTT	CSVAAAHTGELFF
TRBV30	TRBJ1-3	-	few	TGTGCCTGGAGTGTACTATTAAACACCATATATTTT	CAWSVLLNTIYF
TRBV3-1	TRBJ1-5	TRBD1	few	TGTGCCAGCAGCCCCCGCCCGACAGGGGGGTGGAATCAGCCCCAGCATTTT	CASSPRPTGGWNQPQHF
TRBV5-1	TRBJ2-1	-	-	TGCGCCAGCAGCTTTATAGGACAGAGCAAATCCTACAATGAGCAGTTCTTC	CASSFIGQSKSYNEQFF
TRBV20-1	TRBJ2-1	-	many	TGCAGTGCTAGACTATTCCGACTAGGGATACCACATGAGCAGTTCTTC	CSARLFRLGIPHEQFF
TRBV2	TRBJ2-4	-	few	TGTGCCAGCAGTGTGGATTTGCAGGACTACATTCAGTACTTC	CASSVDLQDYIQYF
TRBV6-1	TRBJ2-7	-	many	TGTGCCAGCAACCACCCGGACTCCAGATACGAGCAGTACTTC	CASNHPDSRYEQYF
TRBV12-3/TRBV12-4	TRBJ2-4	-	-	TGTGCCAGCAGCCCTCCCCAGACAGGCGCGGCGGCCAAAAACATTCAGTACTTC	CASSPPQTGAAAKNIQYF
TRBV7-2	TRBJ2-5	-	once	TGTGCCAGCAGCTTAGCCCCCCAGGCGACCCAGTACTTC	CASSLAPQATQYF
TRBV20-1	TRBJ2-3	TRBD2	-	TGCAGTGCGAGGAGCGGGACTAGCACAGATACGCAGTATTTT	CSARSGTSTDTQYF
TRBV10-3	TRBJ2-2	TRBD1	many	TGTGCCATCAGTGGTGGACAGGGGGGCGCCGGGGAGCTGTTTTTT	CAISGGQGGAGELFF
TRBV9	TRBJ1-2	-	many	TGTGCCAGCAGCGACGGGAACTATGGCTACACCTTC	CASSDGNYGYTF
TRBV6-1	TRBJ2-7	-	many	TGTGCCAGCACCTCCTTGGTAGGATCCTACGAGCAGTACTTC	CASTSLVGSYEQYF
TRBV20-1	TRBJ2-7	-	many	TGCAGTGCTAGAGATCGAGGGCGGGCCACGGGGGAGCAGTACTTC	CSARDRGRATGEQYF
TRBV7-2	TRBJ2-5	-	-	TGTGCCAGCAGCACGGGACTCCCCGCGACCCAGTACTTC	CASSTGLPATQYF
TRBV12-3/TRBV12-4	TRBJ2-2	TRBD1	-	TGTGCCAGCAGTTTCCAGGGGGTCAACACCGGGGAGCTGTTTTTT	CASSFQGVNTGELFF
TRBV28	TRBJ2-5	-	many	TGTGCCAGCAGTTCCGCCCTGGAGACCCAGTACTTC	CASSSALETQYF
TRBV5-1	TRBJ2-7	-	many	TGCGCCAGCAGCCCGACCGTCTTCTACGAGCAGTACTTC	CASSPTVFYEQYF
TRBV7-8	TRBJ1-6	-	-	TGTGCCAGCAGCTTAGCGCGGTCTGACGATTCACCCCTCCACTTT	CASSLARSDDSPLHF
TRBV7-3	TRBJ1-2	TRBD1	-	TGTGCCAGCAGCTTAAGGGACAGTGATTACTACACCTTC	CASSLRDSDYYTF
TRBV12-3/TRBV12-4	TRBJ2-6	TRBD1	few	TGTGCCAGCACCCCGGGACAGGGGCCATCTGGGGCCAACGTCCTGACTTTC	CASTPGQGPSGANVLTF
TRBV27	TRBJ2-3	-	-	TGTGCCAGCAGTTTATCCCAGTTCACAGATACGCAGTATTTT	CASSLSQFTDTQYF
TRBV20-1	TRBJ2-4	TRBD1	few	TGCAGTGCCAGGACAGGGGGGACCAAAAACATTCAGTACTTC	CSARTGGTKNIQYF
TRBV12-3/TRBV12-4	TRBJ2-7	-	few	TGTGCCAGCAGTTTTTGGCGGAGGGGGCCCGAGCAGTACTTC	CASSFWRRGPEQYF
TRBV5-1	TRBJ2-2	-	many	TGCGCCAGCAGCTTGCTTTCTTCGGGGAACACCGGGGAGCTGTTTTTT	CASSLLSSGNTGELFF
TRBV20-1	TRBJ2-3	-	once	TGCAGTGCTACCCGGGGCCGCACAGATACGCAGTATTTT	CSATRGRTDTQYF
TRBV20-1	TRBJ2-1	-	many	TGCAGTGTCGTCAGGTCCGTCGAGGGGGAGCAGTTCTTC	CSVVRSVEGEQFF
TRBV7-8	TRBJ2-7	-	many	TGTGCCAGCAGCTTAGCCGACAGTCTTATCCCCTACGAGCAGTACTTC	CASSLADSLIPYEQYF
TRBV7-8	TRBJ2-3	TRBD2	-	TGTGCCAGCAGCTCCCCCTTAGCGGGTCAGGCAGATACGCAGTATTTT	CASSSPLAGQADTQYF
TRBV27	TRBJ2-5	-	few	TGTGCCAGCAGTATAAATAGTGGTCAAGAGACCCAGTACTTC	CASSINSGQETQYF
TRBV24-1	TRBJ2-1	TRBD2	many	TGTGCCACCAGTGATCCCAGAGGCGGGAGGGACAATGAGCAGTTCTTC	CATSDPRGGRDNEQFF
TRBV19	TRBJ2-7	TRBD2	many	TGTGCCAGTAGTCCCTCCAGGGAGGGAGAGCAGTACTTC	CASSPSREGEQYF
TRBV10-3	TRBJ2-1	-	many	TGTGCCATCAGTGAGTCGCTTGATGGGGCAGGGACATCAGGGTTCTTC	CAISESLDGAGTSGFF